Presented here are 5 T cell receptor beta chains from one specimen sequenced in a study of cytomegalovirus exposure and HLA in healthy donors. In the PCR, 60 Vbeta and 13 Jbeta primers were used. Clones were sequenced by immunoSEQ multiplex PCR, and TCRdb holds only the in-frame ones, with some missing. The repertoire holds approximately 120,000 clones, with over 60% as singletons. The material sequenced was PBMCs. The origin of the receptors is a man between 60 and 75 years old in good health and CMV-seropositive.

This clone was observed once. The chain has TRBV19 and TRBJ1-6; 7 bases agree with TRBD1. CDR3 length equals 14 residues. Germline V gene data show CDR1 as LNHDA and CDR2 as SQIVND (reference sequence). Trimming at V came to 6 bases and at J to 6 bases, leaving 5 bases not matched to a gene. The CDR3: CASRPGQFNSPLHF. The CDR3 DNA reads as TGTGCCAGTAGGCCGGGACAGTTTAATTCACCCCTCCACTTT.

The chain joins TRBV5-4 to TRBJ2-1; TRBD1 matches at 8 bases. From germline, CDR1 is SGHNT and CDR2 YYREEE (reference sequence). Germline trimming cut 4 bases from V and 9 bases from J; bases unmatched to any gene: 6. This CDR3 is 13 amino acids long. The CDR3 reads CASSLADRGEQFF. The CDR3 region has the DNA TGTGCCAGCAGCCTGGCCGACAGGGGTGAGCAGTTCTTC.

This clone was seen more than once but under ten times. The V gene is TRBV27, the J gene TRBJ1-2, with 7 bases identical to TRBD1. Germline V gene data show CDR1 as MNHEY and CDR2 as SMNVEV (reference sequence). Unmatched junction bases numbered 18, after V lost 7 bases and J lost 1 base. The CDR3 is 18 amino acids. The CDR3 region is CASTLYHFTGVHNYGYTF. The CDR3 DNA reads TGTGCCAGCACCCTTTACCATTTCACAGGGGTCCATAACTATGGCTACACCTTC.

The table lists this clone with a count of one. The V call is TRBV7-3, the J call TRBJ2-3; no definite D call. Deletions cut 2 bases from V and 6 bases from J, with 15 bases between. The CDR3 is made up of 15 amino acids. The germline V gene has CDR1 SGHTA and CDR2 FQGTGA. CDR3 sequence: CASSLPSGADDTQYF. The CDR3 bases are TGTGCCAGCAGCTTACCTTCCGGTGCGGATGATACGCAGTATTTT. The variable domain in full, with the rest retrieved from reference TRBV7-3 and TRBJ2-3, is GAGVSQTPSNKVTEKGKYVELRCDPISGHTALYWYRQSLGQGPEFLIYFQGTGAADDSGLPNDRFFAVRPEGSVSTLKIQRTERGDSAVYLCASSLPSGADDTQYFGPGTRLTVL.

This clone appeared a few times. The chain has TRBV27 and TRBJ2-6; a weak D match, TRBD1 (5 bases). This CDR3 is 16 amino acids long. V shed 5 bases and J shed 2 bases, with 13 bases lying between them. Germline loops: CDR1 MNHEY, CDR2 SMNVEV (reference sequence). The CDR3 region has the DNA TGTGCCAGCAGTCACCATTTAGGGGCTGGGGCCAACGTCCTGACTTTC. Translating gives CASSHHLGAGANVLTF.